These 15 T cell receptor beta chains were all obtained from the same sample, sequenced in a study of control samples from healthy donors and cancer patients. Using immunoSEQ multiplex PCR, the repertoire was profiled, and TCRdb retains in-frame clones only, with some absent. Here the sample spans around 51,000 clones, 80% being singletons. The specimen was blood. The receptors shown here come from a man aged 70 or older in good health.

V is TRBV11-2 and J is TRBJ1-4; D is ambiguous. V lost 5 bases, J lost 0 bases, and 10 bases lay in between. Germline V gene sequence: CDR1 SGHAT, CDR2 FQNNGV. This CDR3 is 15 amino acids long. CDR3 DNA: TGTGCCAGCAGCCTCTCGCCGACAACTAATGAAAAACTGTTTTTT. Translation gives CASSLSPTTNEKLFF.

The rearrangement joins TRBV7-9 to TRBJ2-3, with 7 positions matching TRBD2. The CDR3 has 14 residues. Germline loops: CDR1 SEHNR, CDR2 FQNEAQ (reference sequence). The ends lost 8 bases at V and 8 bases at J; junction bases unmatched: 13. In nucleotides, the CDR3 is TGTGCCAGCGGATCAGCGGGATTCGGGGGTACGCAGTATTTT. The encoded protein is CASGSAGFGGTQYF.

V gene TRBV6-1 combines with J gene TRBJ2-7, with no clear D. Germline V lookup: CDR1 MNHNS, CDR2 SASEGT. Between the trimmed V and J ends, which lost 2 bases and 1 base, there was a span of 6 bases. The CDR3 runs to 13 residues. This chain's CDR3 is CASSESQSYEQYF. CDR3 sequence (DNA): TGTGCCAGCAGTGAAAGCCAGTCCTACGAGCAGTACTTC.

On this clone itself: At one boundary the junction diverges from the germline segment, which might be a read error. This CDR3 is CASREEGAYEQYF. In DNA, the CDR3 is TGTGCCAGCAGGGAAGAAGGGGCCTACGAGCAGTACTTC. V and J are TRBV2 and TRBJ2-7; D might be TRBD1 (5 bases). The CDR3 extends over 13 amino acids. CDR1 SNHLY and CDR2 FYNNEI come from the germline V gene.

The chain links TRBV28 to TRBJ2-5, with TRBD2 matching over 7 bases. With V trimmed by 4 bases and J by 5 bases, 10 bases remained unmatched. The length of the CDR3 is 15 residues. Germline lookup yields CDR1 MDHEN and CDR2 SYDVKM. CDR3 protein: CASSSTVLGRETQYF. The CDR3 DNA reads as TGTGCCAGCAGTTCCACAGTGCTCGGGAGGGAGACCCAGTACTTC.

This chain uses TRBV7-8 with TRBJ1-5; D perhaps matches TRBD1 (6 bases). Germline CDR1 reads SGHVS; CDR2 reads FQNEAQ. This CDR3 has 16 amino acids. Trimming left V 1 base short and J 4 bases short, with 14 bases between. CDR3 sequence: CASSLDRANWNQPQHF. The CDR3 coding sequence is TGTGCCAGCAGCTTAGACAGGGCCAATTGGAATCAGCCCCAGCATTTT.

V usage is TRBV23-1 and J usage is TRBJ1-6; a weak D match, TRBD1 (6 bases). TRBV23-1 is treated as an ORF (open reading frame) with a function not yet certain. This CDR3 is built from 18 residues. V lost 8 bases to trimming and J lost 7 bases, with 27 bases between them. CDR3 coding DNA: TGCGCCAGCTATCCCCCGGGGGGCGAAAAGAACGGGAATTCACCCCTCCACTTT. Translation: CASYPPGGEKNGNSPLHF.

The rearrangement uses TRBV5-1 and TRBJ1-3; D call uncertain. Germline CDR1 and CDR2: SGHRS and YFSETQ. The CDR3 runs 16 residues. Trimming removed 2 bases from V and 0 bases from J, with 12 bases in between. The CDR3 DNA reads as TGCGCCAGCAGCTTTGGAGCTGCGAGCTCTGGAAACACCATATATTTT. It translates to CASSFGAASSGNTIYF.

The chain combines TRBV6-1 with TRBJ2-1; maybe TRBD2 (6 bases). The germline V gene encodes CDR1 MNHNS and CDR2 SASEGT. The CDR3 sequence is 17 residues long. V was shortened by 1 base and J by 3 bases, with 16 bases between the two germline ends. The CDR3 sequence is CASSEGPTSQSYNEQFF. In DNA form, the CDR3 reads TGTGCCAGCAGTGAAGGGCCTACTAGCCAGAGCTACAATGAGCAGTTCTTC.

The CDR3 region has the DNA TGTGCCAGCACCCCAAGCGGGATGGGGCGGCGTAACAATGAGCAGTTCTTC. Residues: CASTPSGMGRRNNEQFF. This chain links TRBV28 with TRBJ2-1, with 7 positions matching TRBD2. J gave up 5 bases and V 7 bases, and 17 bases lay outside the gene matches. The CDR3 extends over 17 amino acids. Germline V gene lookup returns CDR1 MDHEN and CDR2 SYDVKM.

This clone was detected only a few times. The chain carries TRBV2 and TRBJ1-3, with 8 bases aligning to TRBD1. Germline trimming cut 8 bases from V and 4 bases from J; bases unmatched to any gene: 4. Germline lookup yields CDR1 SNHLY and CDR2 FYNNEI. CDR3 length: 13 residues. The CDR3 DNA is TGTGCCAGCCAGGGGGCTTTCGGAAACACCATATATTTT. It translates to CASQGAFGNTIYF.

The rearrangement links TRBV11-3 to TRBJ2-7; no clear D gene. CDR1 and CDR2 (germline): SGHNT, YENEEA. The germline V and J ends were trimmed by 1 base and 2 bases, with 6 bases remaining between them. The CDR3 is 13 residues long. The CDR3 loop is CASSLGPAYEQYF. In DNA, the CDR3 is TGTGCCAGCAGCTTAGGACCGGCCTACGAGCAGTACTTC.

This sequence joins TRBV12-3 or TRBV12-4 and TRBJ1-1; D is perhaps TRBD1 (6 bases). The CDR3 extends over 12 amino acids. V was cut by 6 bases and J by 4 bases, with 9 bases left in between. DNA for the CDR3: TGTGCCAGCAGAAGGGGGATCACTGAAGCTTTCTTT. Its translation: CASRRGITEAFF.

The table lists this clone with a count of one. The rearrangement links TRBV28 to TRBJ1-2; no definite D call. The CDR3 contains 14 residues. Germline assignment: CDR1 MDHEN and CDR2 SYDVKM. The V gene lost 7 bases and the J gene lost 7 bases, with 19 bases spanning the gap. The CDR3 is CASTTQPIGTGYTF. CDR3 DNA sequence: TGTGCCAGCACCACACAGCCCATAGGTACTGGCTACACCTTC.

This clone was detected only a few times. The chain is built from TRBV28 and TRBJ2-1; 11 bases line up with TRBD2. The CDR3 totals 15 residues. The ends lost 5 bases at V and 6 bases at J; junction bases unmatched: 6. Germline loops: CDR1 MDHEN, CDR2 SYDVKM. In nucleotides, the CDR3 is TGTGCCAGCAGTGCCTTAGCGGGAGGGGTCAATGAGCAGTTCTTC. Residues: CASSALAGGVNEQFF.